This TCR beta chain is from a study of shared clonotypes between healthy human individuals. CDR3 length: 15 amino acids. Germline CDR1 SGHNT, CDR2 YYREEE (reference sequence). V lost 5 bases to trimming and J lost 1 base, with 16 bases between them. Sequencing was performed with immunoSEQ multiplex PCR; in TCRdb, only in-frame clones are kept and a portion is missing. The sample gives about 2.3 million clones, 90% to 95% of which show up once; roughly 0.36% is in the top ten. This clone occurred once. The sample comprised naive CD4+ T cells from PBMCs. Subset indicated: CD45RA+ positively selected. This chain connects TRBV5-4 to TRBJ2-7, with D uncertain. The sequence was obtained from a man between 18 and 29 years old in good health. Some clones in this sample may be carry-over from other donors' samples. The CDR3 sequence is CASRIFSSDSYEQYF. The CDR3 DNA follows: TGTGCCAGCAGGATCTTTAGTTCGGATTCCTACGAGCAGTACTTC.